There are a few counts of the clone carrying this T cell receptor beta chain. Its antigen is unknown. These data originate in a study of cytomegalovirus exposure and HLA in healthy donors. Study-wide results and limits: Evidence from a later analysis indicated that most CMV-associated TCR beta chains looked HLA-restricted. The dataset shows that most TCR sequences were rare, while some public TCRs occurred in many donors. Being productive about 87% or about 30% of the time was typical of most TCR beta V segments in an earlier analysis.

Primers: 60 Vbeta forward and 13 Jbeta reverse. The method was immunoSEQ multiplex PCR; TCRdb's version includes in-frame clones alone and lacks a portion of them. Here the sample spans roughly 180,000 clones, about 9% being singletons. Sample: PBMCs. The sequence came from a woman aged 25 to 45 in good health and CMV-seropositive.

CDR3 in amino acids: CASNPRGEGWETQYF. The CDR3 coding sequence is TGTGCCAGCAACCCTAGGGGGGAGGGCTGGGAGACCCAGTACTTC. V and J are TRBV5-4 and TRBJ2-5; possibly TRBD2 for D (7 bases). Germline-derived CDR1 and CDR2 are SGHNT and YYREEE (reference sequence). Trimming took off 6 bases at V and 5 bases at J, with 20 bases between the two ends. The CDR3 contains 15 residues.